This entry features one T cell receptor (beta chain) sequence. Its binding antigen is unknown. A junction boundary mismatches the germline segment, possibly from a read error. The immunoSEQ assay amplified TCRB CDR3 regions from 2 micrograms of genomic DNA, or from all available DNA when less than that amount was available. Multiplex PCR used 60 forward primers for TCR V beta segments and 13 reverse primers for J beta segments. To estimate the number of reads per starting template, synthetic control templates were added to each sample at limiting dilution. Reads of 87 bp were generated by sequencing on the Illumina HiSeq System. As for the authors' bioinformatics: PCR and sequencing errors were removed by a nearest neighbor algorithm that merged closely related sequences. TCR overlap was defined as the percentage of unique tumor TCR beta sequences that were also present in the same patient's peripheral blood. The source is immuneACCESS, and TCRdb retained only in-frame sequences with V and J called. Part of the clones is not carried over; for the studies checked, unresolved V genes explain less than half of this, and the remainder is unexplained. The V and J calls and clone size come from that table; D and trimming were worked out from the DNA. The sample table shows 65,000 or so clones, and about 89% are seen once. Under 14% of the sample rests with the top ten.

The entry originates in a study of glioma-infiltrating T cells after dendritic cell vaccination (dated by TCRdb to 2015 to 2016). Study-level background: The cohort comprised approximately 15 glioblastoma patients from Phase I and II dendritic cell vaccination trials, 9 newly diagnosed and 6 with recurrent disease. The vaccine consisted of monocyte-derived dendritic cells cultured less than 9 days with IL-4 and GM-CSF, then pulsed overnight with autologous tumor lysate. Patients received three intradermal dendritic cell vaccine injections at biweekly intervals in the arm below the axilla. Between the early 2000s and the early 2010s, patients were given autologous tumor lysate-pulsed dendritic cell vaccination. In glioblastoma patients vaccinated with dendritic cells, deep sequencing of TCR beta CDR3 regions served to measure the amount of tumor-infiltrating lymphocytes and to compare repertoires between tumor and blood. Survival after dendritic cell vaccination was correlated with TCR sequencing metrics, such as TIL content and the overlap between tumor and blood repertoires. Results and caveats for the whole study, not just this receptor: The TCR overlap response model with three groups was called speculative and said to need prospective validation. After dendritic cell vaccination, a higher estimated pretreatment TIL content predicted longer time to progression and overall survival. No direct relationship between TCR clonality and survival was found, suggesting that a diverse polyclonal response may matter. The cohort was small and heterogeneous, and full blood and tumor sets were available for few patients, with initial-recurrent tumor pairs available for even fewer patients.

What the time point label conveys for this sample: after dendritic cell vaccination, including at tumor progression/relapse. To be selected, patients needed enough residual fresh-frozen tumor tissue and more than two years of available survival data. None of the glioblastoma patients carried an isocitrate dehydrogenase mutation, although molecular status otherwise varied. PBMC were collected before vaccination, two weeks after the third vaccination, and at tumor progression if tumor progression occurred. Genomic DNA was extracted with the Qiagen DNeasy Blood extraction Kit. The CDR3 goes from the cysteine to the phenylalanine over 19 residues. Only the CDR3 region is kept as DNA, spanning 57 bases read in frame from base 1. CDR1 and CDR2, per the germline V gene (reference sequence), are LNHNV and YYDKDF.

This receptor chain uses TRBV15 and TRBJ1-2; TRBD1 is a weak D gene call, 5 bases matching. The sample consisted of blood, taken after dendritic cell vaccination. This sequence was found in a human donor with glioblastoma. The CDR3: CAISRDGTSHAGPNYGYTF. The DNA sequence is TGTGCCATCAGCAGAGATGGCACATCGCATGCAGGGCCTAACTATGGCTACACCTTC.